Listed below are T cell receptor beta chains from one sample, sequenced in a study of blood T cell repertoires in COVID-19. Method: immunoSEQ multiplex PCR; TCRdb's copy keeps in-frame clones and lacks some. The sample includes fewer than 150,000 clones, 75% to 90% of them seen just once. Sequencing input: peripheral blood. These receptors were obtained from a human donor in a cohort sampled during active COVID-19. The CDR3 runs from the conserved cysteine through the conserved F or W. The D gene is left open where the match is weak. Clone size is shown for a subset of rows, as once, few, many or a class of expanded clone.

>.|.|TRBV6-2/TRBV6-3|TRBJ1-2
TGTGCCAGCAGTGGATCCGACAGACATTTTAACTATGGCTACACCTTC
CASSGSDRHFNYGYTF
>TRBD2|.|TRBV27|TRBJ2-1
TGTGCCAGCAGTAAGGGGAGGACTAGCGGAACCAATGAGCAGTTCTTC
CASSKGRTSGTNEQFF
>TRBD1|.|TRBV10-3|TRBJ1-2
TGTGCCATCAGGCCGGGACAGGGGGGTAACTATGGCTACACCTTC
CAIRPGQGGNYGYTF
>TRBD2|.|TRBV3-1/TRBV3-2|TRBJ2-2
TGTGCCAGCAGCCAAGAGGGGAGGGAGGAAAACACCGGGGAGCTGTTTTTT
CASSQEGREENTGELFF
>.|many|TRBV2|TRBJ2-7
TGTGCCAGCAGACAAACATTCCATCCCTACGAGCAGTACTTC
CASRQTFHPYEQYF
>TRBD1|.|TRBV6-2/TRBV6-3|TRBJ1-6
TGTGCCAGCAGTAAACGGGGACAGGGGGAATCACCCCTCCACTTT
CASSKRGQGESPLHF
>.|.|TRBV29-1|TRBJ2-3
TGCAGCGGGGGCCCAAATCAGGATACGCAGTATTTT
CSGGPNQDTQYF
>TRBD2|.|TRBV2|TRBJ2-1
TGTGCCAGCAGTTATCCTAGCGGGCACGGGGAGCAGTTCTTC
CASSYPSGHGEQFF
>.|.|TRBV19|TRBJ1-1
TGTGCCAGCGGGTCATTGAACACTGAAGCTTTCTTT
CASGSLNTEAFF
>.|.|TRBV4-1|TRBJ2-5
TGCGCCAGCAGCCAAGATGCCCTGCCGGGGGCCCAGTACTTC
CASSQDALPGAQYF
>.|.|TRBV5-6|TRBJ2-1
TGTGCCAGCAGCTTGGACAGGGCTCAGTTCTTC
CASSLDRAQFF
>.|.|TRBV19|TRBJ1-2
TGTGCCAGTAGTAGTCTCACGGCTAACTATGGCTACACCTTC
CASSSLTANYGYTF
>TRBD1|.|TRBV7-2|TRBJ1-2
TGTGCCAGCAGCAAAAGGGACAGCCAACTATATGGCTACACCTTC
CASSKRDSQLYGYTF
>.|.|TRBV7-9|TRBJ1-5
TGTGCCAGCAGCAGAGAGGGTAGTCAGCCCCAGCATTTT
CASSREGSQPQHF
>.|.|TRBV7-2|TRBJ1-3
TGTGCCAGCAGCCCCATCGTAGGGGGTGGGACTGGAAACACCATATATTTT
CASSPIVGGGTGNTIYF
>.|.|TRBV5-6|TRBJ1-1
TGTGCCAGCAGTTTGACACCGGACAAGGACACTGAAGCTTTCTTT
CASSLTPDKDTEAFF
>TRBD1|.|TRBV5-4|TRBJ1-4
TGTGCCAGCAGTATACAGGGGGCAAATGAAAAACTGTTTTTT
CASSIQGANEKLFF
>TRBD1|.|TRBV4-3|TRBJ1-3
TGCGCCAGCAGCCAAGCAGGGACAGCTGGAAACACCATATATTTT
CASSQAGTAGNTIYF
>.|.|TRBV21-1|TRBJ2-3
TGTGCCAGCAGCTTCCGGGACAGGCAGACAGATACGCAGTATTTT
CASSFRDRQTDTQYF
>.|few|TRBV28|TRBJ1-6
TGTGCCAGCGGTGCAGGGGCCCTCAATTCACCCCTCCACTTT
CASGAGALNSPLHF
>TRBD2|.|TRBV24-1|TRBJ2-5
TGTGCCACCAGTGATGCTAGCGGGGGGGAAGAGACCCAGTACTTC
CATSDASGGEETQYF
>.|.|TRBV5-6|TRBJ2-1
TGTGCCAGCAGAAGAGGCCCTAGCGAGTACAATGAGCAGTTCTTC
CASRRGPSEYNEQFF
>.|.|TRBV19|TRBJ2-1
TGTGCCAGTAGTTCCTCCAGGACAGACATCTACAATGAGCAGTTCTTC
CASSSSRTDIYNEQFF
>.|.|TRBV6-5|TRBJ2-7
TGTGCCAGCAGTTACTCGGCGGAGCAAACCTACGAGCAGTACTTC
CASSYSAEQTYEQYF
>.|.|TRBV30|TRBJ2-2
TGTGCCTGGGGACCGGGGTTTAACACCGGGGAGCTGTTTTTT
CAWGPGFNTGELFF
>TRBD2|.|TRBV7-2|TRBJ2-3
TGTGCCAGCAGCGCCCAGGCTAGCGGGAGTTCAGATACGCAGTATTTT
CASSAQASGSSDTQYF
>TRBD1|once|TRBV6-4|TRBJ2-7
TGTGCCAGCAGTTCCGGGACAGGGTTCGAGCAGTACTTC
CASSSGTGFEQYF
>.|.|TRBV5-1|TRBJ2-5
TGCGCCAGCAGCTTGGGGCCCACAGCAGGAGAGACCCAGTACTTC
CASSLGPTAGETQYF
>TRBD2|.|TRBV6-4|TRBJ2-1
TGTGCCAGCAGTGACGGGGCGAGCGGGGGGTACAATGAGCAGTTCTTC
CASSDGASGGYNEQFF
>.|.|TRBV11-2|TRBJ2-3
TGTGCCAGCAGTCGCGGCGGATCCACAGATACGCAGTATTTT
CASSRGGSTDTQYF
>.|few|TRBV6-6|TRBJ2-4
TGTGCCAGCAGTCAGGGAGCTAAAAACATTCAGTACTTC
CASSQGAKNIQYF
>.|.|TRBV25-1|TRBJ1-2
TGTGCCAGCAGTGAATGGGTCCAGAGCGGTGGCTACACCTTC
CASSEWVQSGGYTF
>.|.|TRBV2|TRBJ1-2
TGTGCCTCATCCGCTGGGGAGGGCTACACCTTC
CASSAGEGYTF
>.|.|TRBV7-3|TRBJ1-1
TGTGCCAGCAGCCCCGCGGTGAACACTGAAGCTTTCTTT
CASSPAVNTEAFF
>.|.|TRBV6-4|TRBJ2-1
TGTGCCAGCAGTGACTCGAGCGGCTCCTACAATGAGCAGTTCTTC
CASSDSSGSYNEQFF
>TRBD1|.|TRBV25-1|TRBJ2-7
TGTGCCAGCAGTGAATGGGGACAGGTACGCTCCTACGAGCAGTACTTC
CASSEWGQVRSYEQYF
>.|once|TRBV6-5|TRBJ2-7
TGTGCCAGCACCCGGGGGAATGGCTACGAGCAGTACTTC
CASTRGNGYEQYF
>TRBD2|.|TRBV2|TRBJ2-3
TGTGCCAGCACTGGGACTAGAATAAGCAACACAGATACGCAGTATTTT
CASTGTRISNTDTQYF
>TRBD2|.|TRBV2|TRBJ2-7
TGTGCCAGCAGATCGGGACTAGCGGCGTACGAGCAGTACTTC
CASRSGLAAYEQYF
>TRBD1|.|TRBV19|TRBJ2-1
TGTGCCAGTAGGTCAGGGGGTGAGCAGTTCTTC
CASRSGGEQFF
>TRBD2|.|TRBV9|TRBJ2-3
TGTGCCAGCAGCCTGGGACTAGCGGACACAGATACGCAGTATTTT
CASSLGLADTDTQYF
>TRBD1|.|TRBV30|TRBJ1-2
TGTGCCTGGAGTCCATGGACAGGGGGTAACTCTAACTATGGCTACACCTTC
CAWSPWTGGNSNYGYTF
>.|.|TRBV6-2/TRBV6-3|TRBJ2-3
TGTGCCAGCAGTTACCTTCGCGGCACAGATACGCAGTATTTT
CASSYLRGTDTQYF